This TCR beta chain appears in the sequencing data of a study of preoperative IRX-2 immunotherapy in early breast cancer. Specified treatment: preoperative locoregional IRX-2 cytokine immunotherapy. Patients received preoperative, locoregional IRX-2 cytokine immunotherapy in a phase Ib study. The repertoire was sequenced with immunoSEQ multiplex PCR; TCRdb's copy has only in-frame clones and lacks some. The data hold approximately 44,000 clones, with over 85% observed a single time. Material: tumor tissue, obtained after IRX-2 immunotherapy. The TCR sequence derives from a human donor with breast cancer.

CDR3 sequence (DNA): TGTGCCAGCAGCCAAGGGAGGGTGGGATTTCGGCAGTACTTC. Translating it yields CASSQGRVGFRQYF. J is TRBJ2-7 and V is TRBV14, with a weak D call TRBD2 (6 bases). Trimming pared 1 base from V and 9 bases from J, leaving 16 bases between. Germline CDR1 and CDR2: SGHDN and FVKESK. The CDR3 runs 14 residues.